These 2 T cell receptor beta chains originate from one sample sequenced in a study of CD8+ T cells in alopecia areata. Extracted RNA was reverse transcribed, and the resulting cDNA served as sequencing template. The protocol was immunoSEQ multiplex PCR, while the TCRdb copy is restricted to in-frame clones and leaves out a portion. The data hold around 270,000 clones, with roughly 50% observed a single time. Treatment here: oral pan-JAK inhibitor, 5-10 mg twice daily. Sample: CD4+ T cells sorted from blood, taken at week 24, from a patient treated with tofacitinib. These receptor sequences come from a human donor with alopecia areata.

The V and J genes are TRBV10-3 and TRBJ2-5; D unclear. Germline V gives CDR1 ENHRY, CDR2 SYGVKD. The V end was cut by 2 bases, the J end by 0 bases, with 7 bases between. The CDR3 totals 14 residues. This CDR3 is CAISEKGNQETQYF. Written as DNA, the CDR3 is TGTGCCATCAGTGAGAAGGGAAACCAAGAGACCCAGTACTTC.

The CDR3 spells CAWRKTGGYEQYF. CDR3 coding DNA: TGTGCCTGGAGAAAGACAGGGGGGTACGAGCAGTACTTC. The chain recombines TRBV30 with TRBJ2-7; 9 positions agree with TRBD1. The CDR3 contains 13 residues. V was clipped by 3 bases and J by 4 bases; unmatched bases: 4. Per the germline V gene, CDR1 is GTSNPN and CDR2 is SVGIG (reference sequence). Variable domain in full (rest from reference TRBV30 and TRBJ2-7): SQTIHQWPATLVQPVGSPLSLECTVEGTSNPNLYWYRQAAGRGLQLLFYSVGIGQISSEVPQNLSASRPQDRQFILSSKKLLLSDSGFYLCAWRKTGGYEQYFGPGTRLTVT.